This T cell receptor beta chain was captured by sequencing in a study of shared clonotypes between healthy human individuals. Study summary: A couple of female and a few male donors aged 18 to 49 were enrolled. Every donor yielded three CD4 naive, three CD4 memory, two CD8 naive and one CD8 memory plate.

Details on this clone: Other nucleotide sequences from this sample produce the same CDR3.

Splitting of CD4+ cells produced CD45RA+ naive and CD45RA-negative memory subsets. The V end was cut by 1 base, the J end by 4 bases, with 8 bases between. The CDR3 is 13 amino acids. Germline values: CDR1 SGHVS, CDR2 FNYEAQ. Here immunoSEQ multiplex PCR was the method, and the copy in TCRdb shows in-frame clones only, minus some. The table shows almost 750,000 clones, with over 60% occurring only once. Sample: memory CD4+ T cells sorted from blood. Subset denoted: CD45RA-negative fraction. The chain recombines TRBV7-6 with TRBJ2-7; tentative D call: TRBD1 (6 bases). This TCR derives from a woman younger than 45 in good health. Here the CDR3 reads CASSLGTAYEQYF. The CDR3, as DNA: TGTGCCAGCAGCTTAGGGACAGCGTACGAGCAGTACTTC.